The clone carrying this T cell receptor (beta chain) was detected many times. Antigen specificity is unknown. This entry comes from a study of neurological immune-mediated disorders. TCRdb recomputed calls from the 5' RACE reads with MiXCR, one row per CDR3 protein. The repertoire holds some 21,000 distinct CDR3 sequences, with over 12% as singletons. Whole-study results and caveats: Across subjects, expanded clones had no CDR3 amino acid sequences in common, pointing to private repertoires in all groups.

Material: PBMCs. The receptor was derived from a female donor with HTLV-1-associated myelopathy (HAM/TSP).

DNA of the CDR3: TGTGCCAGCAGCGTAGTAGCGGGGGGGCCCTATGAGCAGTTCTTC. This translates into CASSVVAGGPYEQFF. The chain joins TRBV9 to TRBJ2-1; 11 bases agree with TRBD2. CDR3 size: 15 residues. CDR1 and CDR2 from the germline V gene are SGDLS and YYNGEE. V lost 0 bases to trimming and J lost 8 bases; unmatched junction nucleotides: 4.